The present T cell receptor beta chain was sequenced within a study of Tregs in tolerant kidney transplant recipients. Study summary: Sorting of CD4+CD25+CD127- cells followed approximately three-day belatacept mixed lymphocyte reactions, sometimes with roughly 5-day graft donor restimulation. Sorting used antibodies to exclude donor cells. Whole-study results and caveats: The most relevant donor-specific Treg TCRbeta repertoire apparently came from expansion with activated donor B cells.

TCRdb keeps only in-frame clones here, not all; method: immunoSEQ multiplex PCR. The data hold approximately 41,000 clones, with around 95% observed a single time. The CDR3 is 13 amino acids. Germline V CDR1 and CDR2: SGHNT, YENEEA. Trimming cost V 3 bases and J 5 bases, with 11 bases left between them. In regard to this clone: The target antigen is unknown.

The origin of this receptor is a human donor in good health. This sequence joins TRBV11-3 and TRBJ2-7, with D tentatively TRBD1 (5 bases). The source material was Tregs from blood cultured with allogeneic cells. Written as DNA, the CDR3 is TGTGCCAGCAGCTTTTCGGCGGACAACGAGCAGTACTTC. Translation gives CASSFSADNEQYF.